The 15 T cell receptor beta chains presented below share a single source sample, sequenced in a study of T cells in tumors after PD-1 blockade. Generated by immunoSEQ multiplex PCR, the TCRdb table keeps only in-frame clones and is missing some. The sample carries about 59,000 clones, roughly 78% recorded once. This material consisted of PBMCs, taken before anti-PD-1 treatment. The receptors originated from a human donor with basal cell carcinoma.

This clone was picked up one time. The rearrangement uses TRBV12-3 or TRBV12-4 and TRBJ2-2, with a tentative D call TRBD2 (6 bases). This CDR3 region has 13 residues. With 6 bases removed from V and 5 bases from J, the gap between germline ends came to 10 bases. The CDR3 DNA sequence: TGTGCCAGCAGGGTGGGGGGAACCGGGGAGCTGTTTTTT. It encodes CASRVGGTGELFF.

V and J are TRBV7-2 and TRBJ2-5; 8 positions match TRBD1. Trimming cost V 5 bases and J 4 bases; bases outside gene matches: 9. The CDR3 runs to 15 residues. The germline CDR1 and CDR2 sequences are SGHTA and FQGNSA. CDR3 sequence: CASSLTPGGRETQYF. The CDR3, as DNA: TGTGCCAGCAGCCTAACCCCAGGGGGCCGAGAGACCCAGTACTTC.

This chain joins TRBV5-1 and TRBJ2-7, with 9 bases that match TRBD1. After removal of 0 bases from V and 2 bases from J, the junction contained 3 bases not matched to a gene. CDR1 SGHRS and CDR2 YFSETQ come from the germline V gene. The CDR3 length is 15 residues. The CDR3 loop is CASSLAGTGTYEQYF. In DNA form, the CDR3 reads TGCGCCAGCAGCTTGGCGGGGACAGGGACCTACGAGCAGTACTTC.

The CDR3 DNA follows: TGTGCCAGCAGCTATGGAGAGACCCAGTACTTC. Its translation is CASSYGETQYF. The chain joins TRBV13 to TRBJ2-5; D is unresolved. CDR3 size: 11 residues. CDR1 is PRHDT, CDR2 FYEKMQ, per germline (reference sequence). Trimming left V 4 bases short and J 4 bases short, with 4 bases between.

Notes on this clone: The junction differs from germline at one of its ends, possibly a read error. The rearrangement joins TRBV29-1 to TRBJ1-2, with D perhaps matching TRBD1 (6 bases). This CDR3 region has 13 residues. Germline CDR1 and CDR2: SQVTM and ANQGSEA. The CDR3: CSVAGALHYGYTF. CDR3 coding DNA: TGCAGTGTTGCAGGGGCCTTGCACTATGGCTACACCTTC.

The rearrangement uses TRBV5-6 and TRBJ1-1; possible D gene TRBD1, 6 bases. Per the germline V gene, CDR1 is SGHDT and CDR2 is YYEEEE. This CDR3 contains 15 residues. V was pared by 2 bases and J by 4 bases, with 15 bases between. The CDR3 DNA reads as TGTGCCAGCAGCTTCCCGTCAGGGGCGGGCACTGAAGCTTTCTTT. Amino acid sequence: CASSFPSGAGTEAFF. Supplemented by reference TRBV5-6 and TRBJ1-1, the full variable domain reads DAGVTQSPTHLIKTRGQQVTLRCSPKSGHDTVSWYQQALGQGPQFIFQYYEEEERQRGNFPDRFSGHQFPNYSSELNVNALLLGDSALYLCASSFPSGAGTEAFFGQGTRLTVV.

This chain uses TRBV10-3 with TRBJ2-1; TRBD1 matches 9 bases. The CDR3 loop spans 16 amino acids. V lost 2 bases to trimming and J lost 8 bases; unmatched junction nucleotides: 10. Germline CDR1 is ENHRY and CDR2 is SYGVKD. The CDR3 DNA is TGTGCCATCAGTGAGCCGGGACAGGGAGGGAGGGATGAGCAGTTCTTC. Its protein product is CAISEPGQGGRDEQFF.

V usage is TRBV6-5 and J usage is TRBJ1-1; TRBD1 is a possible D gene (5 bases). Trimming removed 2 bases at V and 0 bases at J, with 13 bases between. The germline gives CDR1 MNHEY, CDR2 SVGAGI. This CDR3 spans 16 amino acids. CDR3 region: CASSYPRKGLNTEAFF. The CDR3 DNA is TGTGCCAGCAGTTACCCGCGGAAGGGGTTGAACACTGAAGCTTTCTTT.

This clone was recorded once. The CDR3: CASRHIRLQGQDKYNEQFF. The CDR3 region has the DNA TGCGCCAGCAGGCACATCAGGTTACAGGGCCAGGACAAATACAATGAGCAGTTCTTC. This chain connects TRBV5-1 to TRBJ2-1, with a possible D match to TRBD1 (6 bases). Per the germline V gene, CDR1 is SGHRS and CDR2 is YFSETQ. Trimming took 5 bases from V and 4 from J, leaving 28 bases between them. The CDR3 runs 19 residues.

The V and J genes are TRBV18 and TRBJ1-1; D unclear. Germline CDR1 reads KGHSH; CDR2 reads LQKENI. V was shortened by 3 bases and J by 0 bases, with 11 bases between the two germline ends. The CDR3 is made up of 15 amino acids. Here the CDR3 DNA reads TGTGCCAGCTCACCCTCTAGGGTAATGAACACTGAAGCTTTCTTT. Its protein product is CASSPSRVMNTEAFF.

The chain carries TRBV2 and TRBJ2-7; 11 bases are a match to TRBD1. V trimming: 7 bases; J trimming: 2 bases; junction bases outside the gene matches: 7. The germline V gene has CDR1 SNHLY and CDR2 FYNNEI. CDR3 size: 15 residues. The CDR3 DNA reads as TGTGCCAGCAATACGCCGGGACAGGGGGCCTACGAGCAGTACTTC. Its translation is CASNTPGQGAYEQYF.

V is TRBV9 and J is TRBJ1-3; D ambiguous. V was trimmed by 4 bases and J by 2 bases, leaving 16 bases between them. The CDR3 spans 16 residues. Germline loops: CDR1 SGDLS, CDR2 YYNGEE. CDR3 sequence: CASSPSGQEPGNTIYF. The CDR3 coding sequence is TGTGCCAGCAGCCCCTCGGGCCAAGAGCCTGGAAACACCATATATTTT.

The chain combines TRBV9 with TRBJ2-7, with 10 bases that match TRBD1. In germline, CDR1 is SGDLS, CDR2 YYNGEE. The CDR3 runs 14 residues. V was pared by 2 bases and J by 2 bases, with 1 base of the junction left unmatched. CDR3 sequence reads: CASSVGTGAYEQYF. The DNA for the CDR3 is TGTGCCAGCAGCGTGGGGACAGGGGCCTACGAGCAGTACTTC.

The chain employs TRBV7-9 and TRBJ2-1, with D perhaps being TRBD1 or TRBD2 (6 bases each). With 5 bases removed from V and 7 bases from J, the gap between germline ends came to 15 bases. Germline V gene lookup returns CDR1 SEHNR and CDR2 FQNEAQ (reference sequence). This CDR3 is built from 14 residues. CDR3 protein: CASSLIGGPNEQFF. The CDR3 coding sequence is TGTGCCAGCAGCCTAATCGGGGGCCCGAATGAGCAGTTCTTC.

V usage is TRBV19 and J usage is TRBJ2-1, with 7 bases identical to TRBD1. Germline CDR1 is LNHDA and CDR2 is SQIVND (reference sequence). V shed 5 bases, J shed 0 bases, and the junction held 4 bases outside the gene matches. The CDR3 contains 15 residues. This CDR3 reads CASSVDRSSYNEQFF. The DNA for the CDR3 is TGTGCCAGTAGTGTGGACAGGAGCTCCTACAATGAGCAGTTCTTC. Full variable domain (outside the CDR3, taken from reference TRBV19 and TRBJ2-1): DGGITQSPKYLFRKEGQNVTLSCEQNLNHDAMYWYRQDPGQGLRLIYYSQIVNDFQKGDIAEGYSVSREKKESFPLTVTSAQKNPTAFYLCASSVDRSSYNEQFFGPGTRLTVL.